The clone carrying this TCR beta chain has ten or more counts. Antigen unknown. Unique molecular identifiers were in the cDNA, with template-switch universal primer binding. TCRdb analysed the 5' RACE reads with MiXCR anew, one entry per CDR3 protein. The sample contains 450,000 to 650,000 distinct CDR3 sequences, around 9.6% of which appear only once. This entry is derived from a study of identical twins. Study conclusions and caveats: It was possible that invariant MAIT and iNKT cells partly confounded the zero-insertion analyses. The models gave estimates that fell short of the out-of-frame TCR alpha sharing seen in monozygotic twins. Less excess twin sharing appeared in beta out-of-frame sequences.

V lost 0 bases, J lost 3 bases, and 10 bases stayed unmatched. The CDR3 runs 19 residues. Germline V gene sequence: CDR1 SGHRS, CDR2 YFSETQ. These records were also assigned to another study, of yellow fever vaccine responses in identical twins.

This sequence joins TRBV5-1 and TRBJ2-3; TRBD2 aligns across 13 bases. The sequence derives from a woman aged 18-29 years in good health. The sample comprised PBMCs. The CDR3: CASSLAWTSGSMGTDTQYF. CDR3 nucleotide sequence: TGCGCCAGCAGCTTGGCGTGGACTAGCGGGAGTATGGGAACAGATACGCAGTATTTT.